The entry below describes one T cell receptor (beta chain). This sample stems from a study of blood T cell repertoires in COVID-19. Study context: The origin of the acute and convalescent COVID-19 samples was the United States, Italy and Spain. PBMCs, B-cell-depleted T cells, or T cells were the source of the cDNA or gDNA that made up the material.

In the authors' workflow: The authors estimated nucleated cell counts from reference gene primer amplification. Sequencing used immunoSEQ multiplex PCR; TCRdb keeps in-frame clones, though not all of them. The DNA gave D and trimming, while V, J and clone size come from that table. The sample lists under 30,000 clones, approximately 94% occurring once. This CDR3 comprises 13 residues. Germline CDR1 WNHNN, CDR2 SYGVQD (reference sequence). Trimming left V 3 bases short and J 2 bases short, with 8 bases between. The clonotype comes from a human donor with active COVID-19. The donor label of this sample is uncertain. Sequenced: peripheral blood. The rearrangement joins TRBV10-1 to TRBJ2-7, with D perhaps matching TRBD1 (5 bases). CDR3 sequence: CASSDRVTYEQYF. CDR3 sequence (DNA): TGCGCCAGCAGTGACAGGGTAACCTACGAGCAGTACTTC.